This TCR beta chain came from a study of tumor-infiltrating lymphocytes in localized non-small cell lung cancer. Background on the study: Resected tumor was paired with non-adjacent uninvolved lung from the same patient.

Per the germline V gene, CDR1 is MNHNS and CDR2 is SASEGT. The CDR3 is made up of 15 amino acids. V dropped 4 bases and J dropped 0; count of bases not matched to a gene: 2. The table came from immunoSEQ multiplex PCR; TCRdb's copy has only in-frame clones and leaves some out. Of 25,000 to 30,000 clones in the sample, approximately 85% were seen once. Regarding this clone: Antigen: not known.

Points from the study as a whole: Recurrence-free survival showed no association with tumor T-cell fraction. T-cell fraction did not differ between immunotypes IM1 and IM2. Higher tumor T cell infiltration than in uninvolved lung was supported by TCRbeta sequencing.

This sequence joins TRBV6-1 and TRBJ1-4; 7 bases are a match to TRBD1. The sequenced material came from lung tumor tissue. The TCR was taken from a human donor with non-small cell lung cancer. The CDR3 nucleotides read TGTGCCAGCAGTGTAACAGGGGCAACTAATGAAAAACTGTTTTTT. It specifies CASSVTGATNEKLFF.